This T cell receptor (beta chain) originates from a study of blood T cell repertoires in COVID-19. Study summary: Sites across the United States, Italy and Spain contributed samples from acute and convalescent COVID-19. T cells, B-cell-depleted T cells, or PBMCs provided the cDNA or gDNA that served as material.

In the original analysis: Estimated nucleated cell counts came from reference gene primer amplification. Some clones are missing from TCRdb's copy, which holds only in-frame ones; the method was immunoSEQ multiplex PCR. That table supplies the V and J calls and clone size; D and trimming were determined from the DNA. This table has about 180,000 clones, more than 75% appearing once. The sequence derives from a person between 65 and 79 years old with COVID-19, enrolled during active disease. The sequenced material came from peripheral blood.

CDR3 protein: CASSFFRQGSSPLHF. CDR3 nucleotide sequence: TGTGCCAGCAGCTTTTTTCGACAGGGAAGTTCACCCCTCCACTTT. This chain joins TRBV7-9 and TRBJ1-6; 7 nucleotides match TRBD1. Germline-derived CDR1 and CDR2 are SEHNR and FQNEAQ (reference sequence). The CDR3 spans 15 residues. The ends lost 3 bases at V and 9 bases at J; junction bases unmatched: 8. The entire variable domain, with the rest obtained from reference TRBV7-9 and TRBJ1-6, is as follows: DTGVSQNPRHKITKRGQNVTFRCDPISEHNRLYWYRQTLGQGPEFLTYFQNEAQLEKSRLLSDRFSAERPKGSFSTLEIQRTEQGDSAMYLCASSFFRQGSSPLHFGNGTRLTVT.